This T cell receptor beta chain was found in a study of glioma-infiltrating T cells. Study-wide results and limits: Above-expected tissue-blood divergence occurred in all gliomas, most in low-grade ones.

The CDR3 runs to 16 residues. Germline V CDR1 and CDR2: SGHTA, FQGNSA. The ends lost 0 bases at V and 3 bases at J; junction bases unmatched: 4. TCR alpha and beta CDR3 regions were amplified from RNA using iRepertoire nested multiplex PCR. Tissue mRNA or PBMC total RNA, about 85-400 ng, went into one-step reverse transcription and amplification. TCRdb re-called the multiplex PCR reads through MiXCR, storing one row per CDR3 protein. The sample carries approximately 120,000 distinct CDR3 sequences, less than 30% recorded once. Many counts were recorded for this clonotype. What it recognizes is unknown.

The chain recombines TRBV7-2 with TRBJ2-1; 8 bases are a match to TRBD2. Sequenced input: glioma tissue, nonneoplastic brain tissue, or PBMCs (not recorded which). The receptor comes from a human donor with low-grade glioma or glioblastoma, undergoing nonglioma brain surgery, or in good health (not recorded which). CDR3 region: CASSLAPGLVYNEQFF. DNA for the CDR3: TGTGCCAGCAGCTTAGCCCCGGGACTAGTCTACAATGAGCAGTTCTTC.